The 10 T cell receptor beta chains below come from one sample, sequenced in a study of PD-1 blockade in classical Hodgkin lymphoma. Each patient's relapse followed autologous stem cell transplantation, and brentuximab vedotin exposure varied. Clones were read by immunoSEQ multiplex PCR, and TCRdb kept only the in-frame ones, dropping some. The data contain over 60,000 clones, 70% to 80% of them singletons. Material: peripheral blood mononuclear cells (PBMCs), obtained before the second cycle of nivolumab. The receptor source for this set is a human donor with classical Hodgkin lymphoma.

The chain combines TRBV6-5 with TRBJ1-1; D gene ambiguous. This CDR3 has 12 residues. Germline-derived CDR1 and CDR2 are MNHEY and SVGAGI. Trimming removed 6 bases at V and 1 base at J, with 6 bases between. This CDR3 is CASSSQNTEAFF. The CDR3 DNA sequence: TGTGCCAGCAGCTCCCAGAACACTGAAGCTTTCTTT.

The chain recombines TRBV21-1 with TRBJ1-5; TRBD1, the table's D call, was not compared with the DNA. TRBV21-1 is listed as a pseudogene. This CDR3 has 20 residues. CDR3 sequence (DNA): TGTGCCAGCAGCAATCGCGGCATTAACAGGGGGCGGGGGGGCAATCAGCCCCAGCATTTT. Translated, it gives CASSNRGINRGRGGNQPQHF.

The rearrangement uses TRBV6-5 and TRBJ1-1; TRBD1 matches 10 bases. The CDR3 is made up of 16 amino acids. V lost 2 bases and J lost 0; bases outside the gene matches: 3. Per germline, CDR1 MNHEY and CDR2 SVGAGI. CDR3 DNA: TGTGCCAGCAGTTACACGGGACAGGGGTTGAACACTGAAGCTTTCTTT. It encodes CASSYTGQGLNTEAFF.

CDR3 in amino acids: CASSTGGATNQPQHF. As DNA, the CDR3 is TGTGCCAGCAGTACAGGGGGCGCAACCAATCAGCCCCAGCATTTT. This sequence joins TRBV28 and TRBJ1-5; 9 nucleotides agree with TRBD1. The V gene end was trimmed by 5 bases and the J gene end by 3 bases; junction bases not matched to a gene: 5. Germline assignment: CDR1 MDHEN and CDR2 SYDVKM. The CDR3 is 15 residues long.

The rearrangement links TRBV6-4 to TRBJ1-4; D is possibly TRBD1 (6 bases). This CDR3 has 15 amino acids. The germline gives CDR1 MRHNA, CDR2 SNTAGT. The V gene lost 5 bases and the J gene lost 1 base, with 11 bases spanning the gap. The CDR3 loop is CASSPRGGTNEKLFF. The CDR3, as DNA: TGTGCCAGCAGTCCCCGAGGGGGAACTAATGAAAAACTGTTTTTT.

This clone was detected once. V usage is TRBV5-1 and J usage is TRBJ1-1; 7 bases line up with TRBD1. The V and J ends lost 0 bases and 0 bases, in that order; junction bases with no gene match: 5. The CDR3 runs to 16 residues. Germline-derived CDR1 and CDR2 are SGHRS and YFSETQ. This CDR3 reads CASSLAHRGMNTEAFF. As DNA, the CDR3 is TGCGCCAGCAGCTTGGCCCACAGGGGAATGAACACTGAAGCTTTCTTT. The full variable domain, in which reference TRBV5-1 and TRBJ1-1 provide the parts outside the CDR3, is KAGVTQTPRYLIKTRGQQVTLSCSPISGHRSVSWYQQTPGQGLQFLFEYFSETQRNKGNFPGRFSGRQFSNSRSEMNVSTLELGDSALYLCASSLAHRGMNTEAFFGQGTRLTVV.

The chain has TRBV11-3 and TRBJ2-3; D ambiguous. The CDR3 runs 13 residues. V lost 1 base and J lost 4, with 6 bases in between. CDR1 and CDR2 from the germline V gene are SGHNT and YENEEA. CDR3 loop: CASSLGNADTQYF. For the CDR3, the DNA is TGTGCCAGCAGCTTAGGGAACGCAGATACGCAGTATTTT. Full variable domain (remainder filled in from reference TRBV11-3 and TRBJ2-3): EAGVVQSPRYKIIEKKQPVAFWCNPISGHNTLYWYLQNLGQGPELLIRYENEEAVDDSQLPKDRFSAERLKGVDSTLKIQPAELGDSAVYLCASSLGNADTQYFGPGTRLTVL.

The chain links TRBV11-1 to TRBJ2-4; no definite D call. V was cut by 5 bases and J by 5 bases, with 13 bases left in between. CDR3 length: 14 amino acids. Germline lookup yields CDR1 SGHAT and CDR2 FQDESV (reference sequence). CDR3 nucleotides: TGTGCCAGCAGCGATCCCCCGGAGCAAAACATTCAGTACTTC. It is translated as CASSDPPEQNIQYF. The whole variable domain, filled in from reference TRBV11-1 and TRBJ2-4, reads EAEVAQSPRYKITEKSQAVAFWCDPISGHATLYWYRQILGQGPELLVQFQDESVVDDSQLPKDRFSAERLKGVDSTLKIQPAELGDSAMYLCASSDPPEQNIQYFGAGTRLSVL.

This clone was detected only once. This rearrangement joins TRBV28 to TRBJ1-2; tentatively, D is TRBD1 (6 bases). CDR3 length equals 13 residues. With 5 bases removed from V and 5 bases from J, the gap between germline ends came to 12 bases. Germline CDR1 is MDHEN and CDR2 is SYDVKM. CDR3 DNA: TGTGCCAGCAGTCTCGGGACACTGTATGGCTACACCTTC. Encoded protein: CASSLGTLYGYTF.

V is TRBV11-2 and J is TRBJ2-7; D unclear. This CDR3 comprises 14 residues. Looked up from germline, CDR1 is SGHAT and CDR2 is FQNNGV. The V end was cut by 3 bases, the J end by 2 bases, with 11 bases between. CDR3 amino acids: CASSFLGLTYEQYF. Written as DNA, the CDR3 is TGTGCCAGCAGCTTTTTGGGATTAACCTACGAGCAGTACTTC.